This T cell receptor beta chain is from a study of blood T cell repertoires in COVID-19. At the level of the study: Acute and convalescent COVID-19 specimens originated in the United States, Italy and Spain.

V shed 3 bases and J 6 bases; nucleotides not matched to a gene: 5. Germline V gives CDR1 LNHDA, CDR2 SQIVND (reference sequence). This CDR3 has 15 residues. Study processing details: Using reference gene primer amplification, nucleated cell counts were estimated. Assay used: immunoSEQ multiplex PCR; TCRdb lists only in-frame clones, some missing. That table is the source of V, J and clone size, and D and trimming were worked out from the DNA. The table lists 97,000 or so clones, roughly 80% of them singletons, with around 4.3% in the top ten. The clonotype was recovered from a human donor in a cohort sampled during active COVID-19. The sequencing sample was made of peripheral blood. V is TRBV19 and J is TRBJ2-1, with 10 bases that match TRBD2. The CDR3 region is CASSISGGAFNEQFF. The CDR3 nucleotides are TGTGCCAGTAGTATCAGCGGGGGGGCCTTCAATGAGCAGTTCTTC.